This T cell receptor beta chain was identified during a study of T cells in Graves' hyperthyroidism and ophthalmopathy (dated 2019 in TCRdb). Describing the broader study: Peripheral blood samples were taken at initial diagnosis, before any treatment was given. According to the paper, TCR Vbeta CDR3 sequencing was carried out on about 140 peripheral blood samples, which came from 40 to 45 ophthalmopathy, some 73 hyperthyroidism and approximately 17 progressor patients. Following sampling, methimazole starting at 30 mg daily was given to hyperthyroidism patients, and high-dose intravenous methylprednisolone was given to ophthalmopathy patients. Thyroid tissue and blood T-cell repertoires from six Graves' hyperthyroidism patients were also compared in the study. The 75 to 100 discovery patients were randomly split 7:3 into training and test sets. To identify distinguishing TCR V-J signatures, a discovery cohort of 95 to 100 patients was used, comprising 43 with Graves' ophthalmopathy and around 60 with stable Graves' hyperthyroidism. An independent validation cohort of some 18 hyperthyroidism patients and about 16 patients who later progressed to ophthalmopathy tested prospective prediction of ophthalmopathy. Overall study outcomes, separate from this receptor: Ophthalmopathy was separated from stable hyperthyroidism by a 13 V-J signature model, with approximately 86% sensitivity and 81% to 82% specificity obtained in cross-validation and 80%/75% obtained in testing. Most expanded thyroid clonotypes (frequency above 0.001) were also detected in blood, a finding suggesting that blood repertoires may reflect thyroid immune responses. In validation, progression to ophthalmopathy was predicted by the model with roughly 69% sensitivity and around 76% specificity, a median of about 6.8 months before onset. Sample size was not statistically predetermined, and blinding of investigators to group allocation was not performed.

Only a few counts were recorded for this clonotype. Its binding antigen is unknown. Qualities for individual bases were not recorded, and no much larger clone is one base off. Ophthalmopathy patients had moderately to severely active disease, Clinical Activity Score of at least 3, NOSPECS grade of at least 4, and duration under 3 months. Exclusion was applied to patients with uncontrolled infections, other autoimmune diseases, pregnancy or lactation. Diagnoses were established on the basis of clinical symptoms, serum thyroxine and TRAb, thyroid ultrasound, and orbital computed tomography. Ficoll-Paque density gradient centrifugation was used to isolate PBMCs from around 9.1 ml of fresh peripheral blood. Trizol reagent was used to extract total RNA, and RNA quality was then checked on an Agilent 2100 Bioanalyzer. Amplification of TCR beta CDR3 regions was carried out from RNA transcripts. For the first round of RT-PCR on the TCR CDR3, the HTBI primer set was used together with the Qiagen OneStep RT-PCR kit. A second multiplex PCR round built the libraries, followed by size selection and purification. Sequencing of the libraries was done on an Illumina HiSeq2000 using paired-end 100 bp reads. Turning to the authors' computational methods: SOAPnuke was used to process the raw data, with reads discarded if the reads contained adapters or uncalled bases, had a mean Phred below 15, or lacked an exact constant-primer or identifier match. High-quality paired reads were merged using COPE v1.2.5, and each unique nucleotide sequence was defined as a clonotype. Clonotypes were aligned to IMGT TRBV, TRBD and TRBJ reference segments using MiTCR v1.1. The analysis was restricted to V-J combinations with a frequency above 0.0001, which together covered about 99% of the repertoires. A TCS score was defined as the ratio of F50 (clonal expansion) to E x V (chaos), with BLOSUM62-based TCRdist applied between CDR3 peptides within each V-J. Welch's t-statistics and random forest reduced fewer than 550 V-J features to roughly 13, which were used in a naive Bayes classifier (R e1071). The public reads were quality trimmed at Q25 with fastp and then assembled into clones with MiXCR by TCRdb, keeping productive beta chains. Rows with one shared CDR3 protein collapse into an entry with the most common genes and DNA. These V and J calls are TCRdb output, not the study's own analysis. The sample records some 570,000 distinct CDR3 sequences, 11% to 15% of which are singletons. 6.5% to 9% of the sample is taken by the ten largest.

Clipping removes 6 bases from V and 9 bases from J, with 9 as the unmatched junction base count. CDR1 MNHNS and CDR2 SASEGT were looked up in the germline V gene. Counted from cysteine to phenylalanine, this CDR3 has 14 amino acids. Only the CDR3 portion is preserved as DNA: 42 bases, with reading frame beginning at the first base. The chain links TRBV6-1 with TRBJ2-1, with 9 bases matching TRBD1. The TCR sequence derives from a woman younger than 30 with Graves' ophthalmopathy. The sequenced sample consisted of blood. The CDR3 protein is CASRDRDRDSEQFF. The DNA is TGTGCCAGCAGGGACAGGGACAGGGACAGTGAGCAGTTCTTC.